A single sample is the source of the 23 T cell receptor beta chains below, sequenced in a study of shared clonotypes between healthy human individuals. It was CD45RO-negative cells, positively selected for CCR7, that made up naive CD8 cells, with terminally differentiated effector memory CD45RA+ cells excluded. The assay was immunoSEQ multiplex PCR, and TCRdb's table has in-frame clones only and misses some. There are 700,000 to 950,000 clones in the sample; about 96% occur only once, and 0.2% to 0.25% lies in the top ten. The sequencing input was naive CD8+ T cells sorted from blood. The receptors were gathered from a man younger than 40 in good health.

The table lists this clone with a count of one. The chain employs TRBV7-9 and TRBJ2-4; TRBD1 aligns across 10 bases. With V trimmed by 4 bases and J by 6 bases, 6 bases remained unmatched. CDR3 length: 15 residues. CDR1 and CDR2 from the germline V gene are SEHNR and FQNEAQ (reference sequence). As DNA, the CDR3 is TGTGCCAGCAGCTCCGGACAGGGGGGAGGAAACATTCAGTACTTC. This sequence encodes CASSSGQGGGNIQYF. Supplemented by reference TRBV7-9 and TRBJ2-4, the full variable domain reads DTGVSQNPRHKITKRGQNVTFRCDPISEHNRLYWYRQTLGQGPEFLTYFQNEAQLEKSRLLSDRFSAERPKGSFSTLEIQRTEQGDSAMYLCASSSGQGGGNIQYFGAGTRLSVL.

This chain connects TRBV6-5 to TRBJ2-7; the D call may be TRBD1 or TRBD2 (6 bases each). Trimming shortened V by 2 bases and J by 2 bases, and 10 bases separated the two germline ends. The CDR3 totals 14 residues. Germline V lookup: CDR1 MNHEY, CDR2 SVGAGI. This CDR3 is CASSYGGQTYEQYF. In DNA, the CDR3 is TGTGCCAGCAGTTACGGGGGGCAGACCTACGAGCAGTACTTC.

The V call is TRBV28, the J call TRBJ2-3, with 7 bases fitting TRBD2. This CDR3 is built from 15 residues. Trimming took 7 bases from V and 2 from J; bases not matched to a gene: 9. The germline V gene has CDR1 MDHEN and CDR2 SYDVKM. CDR3 nucleotide sequence: TGTGCCAGCACCCACTCTAGCGGCAACACAGATACGCAGTATTTT. It encodes CASTHSSGNTDTQYF.

This clone has just a few counts. The chain links TRBV29-1 to TRBJ1-2, with D unclear. V lost 0 bases, J lost 4 bases, and 15 bases lay in between. Germline V gene sequence: CDR1 SQVTM, CDR2 ANQGSEA. CDR3 length: 15 amino acids. The CDR3 sequence is CSVEDSDRESYGYTF. As DNA, the CDR3 is TGCAGCGTTGAAGATTCTGATAGGGAATCCTATGGCTACACCTTC. Drawing the rest from reference TRBV29-1 and TRBJ1-2, the complete variable domain is SAVISQKPSRDICQRGTSLTIQCQVDSQVTMMFWYRQQPGQSLTLIATANQGSEATYESGFVIDKFPISRPNLTFSTLTVSNMSPEDSSIYLCSVEDSDRESYGYTFGSGTRLTVV.

The genes are TRBV14 and TRBJ2-7, with D possibly being TRBD2 (6 bases). CDR3 length: 14 amino acids. Trimming stripped 0 bases from V and 6 bases from J, with 12 bases between. Germline V gene lookup returns CDR1 SGHDN and CDR2 FVKESK. Written as DNA, the CDR3 is TGTGCCAGCAGCCAAGATTACGGGGGACGCGAGCAGTACTTC. Translating gives CASSQDYGGREQYF.

The genes are TRBV4-3 and TRBJ2-5; a weak D match, TRBD2 (6 bases). The V and J ends lost 2 bases and 6 bases respectively, with 10 bases between them. The CDR3 covers 13 residues. Germline V gene lookup returns CDR1 LGHNA and CDR2 YSLEER. The CDR3: CASSQTSSQTQYF. DNA for the CDR3: TGCGCCAGCAGCCAAACTAGCAGCCAGACCCAGTACTTC.

The V gene is TRBV7-2, the J gene TRBJ2-2; 12 bases are shared with TRBD2. The CDR3 runs to 18 residues. With V trimmed by 5 bases and J by 4 bases, 11 bases remained unmatched. Germline CDR1 reads SGHTA; CDR2 reads FQGNSA. The CDR3, as DNA: TGTGCCAGCAGCCTTGGGCTAGCGGGAGGGCCCGGCACCGGGGAGCTGTTTTTT. Translation: CASSLGLAGGPGTGELFF. Variable domain in full (rest from reference TRBV7-2 and TRBJ2-2): GAGVSQSPSNKVTEKGKDVELRCDPISGHTALYWYRQSLGQGLEFLIYFQGNSAPDKSGLPSDRFSAERTGGSVSTLTIQRTQQEDSAVYLCASSLGLAGGPGTGELFFGEGSRLTVL.

The chain joins TRBV7-8 to TRBJ1-5, with TRBD1 matching over 12 bases. This CDR3 spans 17 amino acids. V gave up 5 bases and J gave up 5 bases; unmatched junction bases: 10. Germline CDR1 and CDR2: SGHVS and FQNEAQ. CDR3 protein: CASSPGTGGYPYQPQHF. The CDR3 bases are TGTGCCAGCAGCCCCGGGACAGGGGGCTACCCTTATCAGCCCCAGCATTTT.

The rearrangement links TRBV28 to TRBJ2-7, with D possibly being TRBD1 (6 bases). Trimming pared 6 bases from V and 4 bases from J, leaving 19 bases between. The CDR3 length is 15 residues. CDR1 MDHEN and CDR2 SYDVKM come from the germline V gene. The chain's CDR3 is CASSRTVTRKYEQYF. In DNA form, the CDR3 reads TGTGCCAGCAGCCGGACAGTCACTCGAAAATACGAGCAGTACTTC.

The V gene is TRBV29-1, the J gene TRBJ2-7; 8 bases match TRBD2. The CDR3 runs to 11 residues. The V gene end was trimmed by 7 bases and the J gene end by 5 bases; junction bases not matched to a gene: 4. Per germline, CDR1 SQVTM and CDR2 ANQGSEA. The CDR3 DNA reads TGCAGCGCGGGGGGGGTCGACGAGCAGTACTTC. Protein product: CSAGGVDEQYF.

The gene calls are TRBV30 and TRBJ2-7; the D is unclear. Germline CDR1 GTSNPN, CDR2 SVGIG (reference sequence). CDR3 size: 12 residues. Trimming pared 0 bases from V and 7 bases from J, leaving 10 bases between. The DNA for the CDR3 is TGTGCCTGGAGTGTAGATGGAAGGGAGCAGTACTTC. This translates into CAWSVDGREQYF.

Comment on this clone: The sample holds other DNA sequences that translate to the same CDR3. The V and J genes are TRBV27 and TRBJ2-7; no firm D call. Germline V gene data show CDR1 as MNHEY and CDR2 as SMNVEV (reference sequence). The CDR3 totals 14 residues. Deletions cut 2 bases from V and 0 bases from J, with 8 bases between. CDR3 nucleotides: TGTGCCAGCAGTTTAGGCAGGAGCTCCTACGAGCAGTACTTC. Protein: CASSLGRSSYEQYF.

For this clone: The sample contains more than one DNA sequence encoding this CDR3. The rearrangement joins TRBV27 to TRBJ2-3; 11 positions agree with TRBD2. This CDR3 is built from 17 residues. V was clipped by 5 bases and J by 0 bases; unmatched bases: 7. Germline CDR1 and CDR2: MNHEY and SMNVEV (reference sequence). CDR3 DNA: TGTGCCAGCAGTCTTCAGGGACTAGCGGAAAGCACAGATACGCAGTATTTT. Protein product: CASSLQGLAESTDTQYF.

This chain connects TRBV5-8 to TRBJ2-7; 8 nucleotides align to TRBD1. With 0 bases clipped from V and 0 bases from J, the junction kept 14 bases outside the gene matches. CDR3 size: 19 residues. Per the germline V gene, CDR1 is SGHTS and CDR2 is YDEGEE. The CDR3 DNA reads TGTGCCAGCAGCTTGGAGCCCGGACAGGGTCCCAGGAGCTCCTACGAGCAGTACTTC. The encoded protein is CASSLEPGQGPRSSYEQYF. Full variable domain (remainder filled in from reference TRBV5-8 and TRBJ2-7): EAGVTQSPTHLIKTRGQQATLRCSPISGHTSVYWYQQALGLGLQFLLWYDEGEERNRGNFPPRFSGRQFPNYSSELNVNALELEDSALYLCASSLEPGQGPRSSYEQYFGPGTRLTVT.

The chain employs TRBV10-2 and TRBJ2-4; the match to TRBD1 covers 11 bases. The CDR3 extends over 14 amino acids. Germline V lookup: CDR1 WSHSY, CDR2 SAAADI. Trimming at V came to 4 bases and at J to 5 bases, leaving 1 base not matched to a gene. DNA for the CDR3: TGCGCCAGCAGTGGGACAGGGGGCCAAAACATTCAGTACTTC. Amino acid sequence: CASSGTGGQNIQYF.

This sequence joins TRBV6-5 and TRBJ2-7; unclear D gene. Per the germline V gene, CDR1 is MNHEY and CDR2 is SVGAGI. The CDR3 contains 15 residues. V was pared by 2 bases and J by 0 bases, with 11 bases between. The CDR3 sequence is CASSYKGSSSYEQYF. The DNA for the CDR3 is TGTGCCAGCAGTTACAAGGGTTCGAGCTCCTACGAGCAGTACTTC.

The chain combines TRBV5-4 with TRBJ2-3; D possibly corresponds to TRBD2 (6 bases). Trimming removed 2 bases at V and 2 bases at J, with 18 bases between. This CDR3 region has 17 residues. Germline V CDR1 and CDR2: SGHNT, YYREEE (reference sequence). In nucleotides, the CDR3 is TGTGCCAGCAGCTTTGGCCCTGGGGACTTCCCCACAGATACGCAGTATTTT. Translated, it gives CASSFGPGDFPTDTQYF.

The chain links TRBV27 to TRBJ2-7; 12 positions agree with TRBD1. Per the germline V gene, CDR1 is MNHEY and CDR2 is SMNVEV (reference sequence). The CDR3 loop spans 14 amino acids. V was pared by 6 bases and J by 5 bases, with 5 bases of the junction left unmatched. CDR3 sequence reads: CASSAGQGAHEQYF. CDR3 in DNA: TGTGCCAGCAGCGCGGGACAGGGGGCCCACGAGCAGTACTTC.

The genes are TRBV7-9 and TRBJ1-4, with D possibly TRBD1 on 5 matching bases. Trimming removed 2 bases from V and 6 bases from J, with 10 bases in between. The germline V gene has CDR1 SEHNR and CDR2 FQNEAQ (reference sequence). CDR3 length equals 14 residues. This chain's CDR3 is CASSLPGTDEKLFF. CDR3 nucleotides: TGTGCCAGCAGCTTACCGGGGACCGATGAAAAACTGTTTTTT.

This sequence joins TRBV4-3 and TRBJ2-7, with D hard to call. This CDR3 is 13 amino acids long. Trimming removed 4 bases from V and 4 bases from J, with 11 bases in between. Germline CDR1 LGHNA, CDR2 YSLEER. The CDR3 here is CASSRFLTYEQYF. The CDR3 DNA sequence: TGCGCCAGCAGCCGCTTCCTTACGTACGAGCAGTACTTC.

This clone was detected once. The chain joins TRBV9 to TRBJ2-3; 9 bases fit TRBD1. The trim removed 5 bases at V and 3 bases at J, leaving 7 bases unmatched. Germline assignment: CDR1 SGDLS and CDR2 YYNGEE. CDR3 length equals 15 residues. The CDR3 reads CASRGGQGGTDTQYF. CDR3 DNA sequence: TGTGCCAGCAGAGGGGGACAGGGAGGAACAGATACGCAGTATTTT.

Notes on this clone: At one end, the junction sequence differs from germline, possibly due to a read error. The chain couples TRBV29-1 to TRBJ2-6; a possible D gene is TRBD1 (5 bases). Germline values: CDR1 SQVTM, CDR2 ANQGSEA. The CDR3 runs to 15 residues. CDR3 protein: CSVEDRSSGANVLTF. The CDR3 bases are TGCAGCGTCGAAGACAGAAGCTCTGGGGCCAACGTCCTGACTTTC.

This clone has just one count. This chain connects TRBV7-9 to TRBJ2-7, with D perhaps given as TRBD1 or TRBD2 (5 bases each). The germline V and J ends were trimmed by 5 bases and 1 base, with 12 bases remaining between them. Germline V gene lookup returns CDR1 SEHNR and CDR2 FQNEAQ (reference sequence). The CDR3 loop spans 14 amino acids. The CDR3 loop reads CASSPHEGSYEQYF. The CDR3 DNA follows: TGTGCCAGCAGCCCGCATGAGGGGTCCTACGAGCAGTACTTC.